This T cell receptor (beta chain) appears in the sequencing data of a study of early T cells in non-severe SARS-CoV-2 infection. Germline CDR1 and CDR2: MDHEN and SYDVKM. This CDR3 spans 13 amino acids. The V and J ends lost 3 bases and 7 bases respectively, with 12 bases between them. A single record per CDR3 protein comes from TCRdb applying MiXCR to the 5' RACE reads. The sample carries around 28,000 distinct CDR3 sequences, 4% to 4.5% recorded once. The clonotype was recovered from an adult who was a healthcare worker with PCR-confirmed SARS-CoV-2 infection or an uninfected control (not recorded which). The sample taken for sequencing was whole blood. V is TRBV28 and J is TRBJ1-2; D unresolved. The CDR3 sequence: CASSLSGYGGYTF. DNA of the CDR3: TGTGCCAGCAGTTTGTCGGGCTATGGTGGCTACACCTTC.